Sequencing of this TCR beta chain was carried out in a study of Tregs in tolerant kidney transplant recipients. Findings and caveats of the study: Validation in larger populations is needed because few patients were studied. Antigen-driven expansion was suggested because donor-specific Tregs expanded more than all Tregs in tolerant patients. Some patients' samples used different primers over time, so nucleotide sequences weren't comparable.

Unstimulated Tregs (CD4+CD25+CD127-) and CD4+CD25- non-Tregs were sorted from PBMCs. After removal of 4 bases from V and 1 base from J, the junction contained 4 bases not matched to a gene. CDR3 size: 15 residues. Germline V gives CDR1 LNHNV, CDR2 YYDKDF (reference sequence). This clone was seen only a few times. Its antigen is not identified. Generated by immunoSEQ multiplex PCR, the TCRdb table keeps only in-frame clones and is missing some. The table records around 70,000 clones, 80% to 95% of them present only once. This TCR was sampled from a human donor who received a combined kidney and bone marrow transplant. This rearrangement joins TRBV15 to TRBJ2-7; TRBD2 agrees at 10 bases. This sample comprised CD8+ T cells from blood, obtained before the transplant. For the CDR3, the DNA is TGTGCCACCAGCATTCTAGCGGGAGAATCCTACGAGCAGTACTTC. Translated, it gives CATSILAGESYEQYF.